Listed here are 2 T cell receptor beta chains from one sample, sequenced in a study of blood T cells in healthy people across ages. Sample-barcoded 5' priming and a J-beta primer mix drove a second PCR of roughly 7 to 11 cycles. TCRdb independently ran MiXCR on the 5' RACE reads; one entry per CDR3 protein. The sample holds 1.8 million or so distinct CDR3 sequences, approximately 40% seen once. Sequences were obtained from blood. These receptor sequences come from a human donor in good health.

This clonotype was detected only a few times. V gene TRBV6-2 or TRBV6-3 combines with J gene TRBJ2-3, with TRBD1 matching 8 bases. The germline gives CDR1 MNHEY, CDR2 SVGEGT. Losses at the gene ends were 1 base for V and 4 bases for J; bases not matched to a gene: 7. The CDR3 is made up of 16 amino acids. Written as DNA, the CDR3 is TGTGCCAGCAGTTACTTCTTGACAGGGGAGGCAGATACGCAGTATTTT. Translated: CASSYFLTGEADTQYF.

Only a few counts were recorded for this clonotype. The chain couples TRBV21-1 to TRBJ2-1; the table's D call, TRBD1, has no DNA check behind it. TRBV21-1 is reported as a pseudogene. The CDR3 is 15 amino acids. The DNA of the CDR3 is TGTGCCAGCAGCAAAGCATCCGGGGCGGGGAATGAGCAGTTCTTC. Translating gives CASSKASGAGNEQFF.